This T cell receptor (beta chain) was profiled in a study of T-cell memory formation after mild COVID-19 (dated by TCRdb to about 2021). For the study in its entirety: Most TCR sequence clusters were specific to one of the two donors. In two donors, T-cell clones that expanded and contracted after mild COVID-19 were followed by sequencing TCRalpha and TCRbeta repertoires longitudinally. The cohort was made up of two young adult volunteers, one female and one male, who were previously healthy. What the work shows at the level of the full study, not this receptor alone: Contracting CD4+ clones were located mainly in the CM and EM memory subsets, whereas CD8+ clones were found to be enriched in EMRA. Some responding clones were detected in pre-infection memory, suggesting pre-existing cross-reactive memory T cells joined the SARS-CoV-2 response. SARS-CoV-2 specificity was not confirmed for the second-wave clones peaking on day 37. The study covered only a couple of mild cases, and larger cohorts including severe cases with pre-infection samples were considered necessary. Clones contracting from day 15 to 85 had balanced CD4/CD8 phenotypes, while a second wave expanding from day 15 to 37 was biased towards CD4+.

Comment on this clonotype: Its antigen is unknown. Nothing much larger sits one base from this clone, and base qualities are not available.

The sample was run on an Illumina NovaSeq 6000. Using 5'RACE with constant-segment primers, TCRalpha and TCRbeta cDNA libraries were constructed, with sample barcodes and unique molecular identifiers added in the process. Trizol reagent was used to extract RNA from every sample. The libraries were amplified in two PCR steps, and the second step added a second sample barcode and Illumina TruSeq adapters. Sequencing of the libraries was done on an Illumina NovaSeq, producing 2 x 150 bp paired-end reads. In the paper's pipeline: Reads were demultiplexed and collapsed into UMI-guided consensus sequences with migec v1.2.7. Using mixcr v2.1.11, the UMI consensuses were aligned to TRA and TRB V and J templates and assembled into clonotypes. Expanded or contracted clonotypes were those called significant by both edgeR and NoisET, with noise models trained on biological replicates. For edgeR calls, the cutoffs were a false discovery rate-adjusted p below 0.01 and a log2 fold-change threshold of 1. PCA with hierarchical clustering of max-normalized trajectories of the 1000 most abundant clonotypes was used as exploratory dynamics analysis. Separately sequenced CD4+ and CD8+ repertoires were used to assign the CD4 or CD8 phenotype of responding clones. The public reads were run again by TCRdb, first through fastp at Q25 and then through MiXCR, and only productive beta chains were kept. Records with the same CDR3 protein are collapsed into one entry carrying the most frequent genes and DNA. TCRdb, not the authors, supplied the V and J calls. Here the sample has approximately 570,000 distinct CDR3 sequences; about a sixth occur a single time. Around 11% of the sample lies in the top ten.

Looking up the germline V gene yields CDR1 MNHEY and CDR2 SVGAGI. The CDR3 contains 14 residues, cysteine and phenylalanine counted. Here the CDR3 DNA is all that survives: 42 bases in frame from base 1. V sheds 2 bases and J sheds 7 bases, leaving 14 bases between their ends. Ficoll-Paque density gradient centrifugation was used to isolate PBMCs. Recombination connected TRBV6-5 to TRBJ1-2, with the identity of the D gene unclear. The sequence was collected from an adult woman who had mild COVID-19 (a few samples of this study predate the infection). The sample titles of this study are shuffled in the database, so cell type and time point are left out; the donor was told from shared clones. What was sequenced was PBMCs or a T cell subset sorted from them (not recorded which). In nucleotide form, the sequence is TGTGCCAGCAGTTACCGGCAGGCACCCGTTGGCTACACCTTC. Translated, it reads CASSYRQAPVGYTF.